These T cell receptor beta chains were read from a single sample in a study of cytomegalovirus exposure and HLA in healthy donors. The method was immunoSEQ multiplex PCR; TCRdb's version includes in-frame clones alone and lacks a portion of them. The sample lists roughly 200,000 clones, 70% to 85% seen once, with approximately 0.62% in the top ten. Sequencing input: PBMCs. Receptors were obtained from a woman aged 40 to 50 in good health and CMV-seronegative. Both conserved end residues are part of each CDR3. Each record gives: CDR3 DNA, CDR3 protein, clone size, D gene, V gene, CDR3 length, J gene. D genes are given only for firm matches. Only some rows state a clone size, as once, few, many or a class for expanded clones.

cdr3_nt: TGTGCCAGCAGCGTTGTAGCAGGGGAAAAAGAGACCCAGTACTTC
cdr3_aa: CASSVVAGEKETQYF
clone_size: NA
d_call: NA
v_call: TRBV5-4
cdr3_length: 15
j_call: TRBJ2-5

cdr3_nt: TGTGCCAGCAGCACAGGGTTTTGGGAAAAACTGTTTTTT
cdr3_aa: CASSTGFWEKLFF
clone_size: NA
d_call: NA
v_call: TRBV25-1
cdr3_length: 13
j_call: TRBJ1-4

cdr3_nt: TGTGCCAGCAGCGTAGGGTCCGGAGGTAGTTCACCCCTCCACTTT
cdr3_aa: CASSVGSGGSSPLHF
clone_size: NA
d_call: NA
v_call: TRBV9
cdr3_length: 15
j_call: TRBJ1-6

cdr3_nt: TGTGCCAGCTCACCAAATCGCAGCGATTCACCCCTCCACTTT
cdr3_aa: CASSPNRSDSPLHF
clone_size: NA
d_call: NA
v_call: TRBV18
cdr3_length: 14
j_call: TRBJ1-6

cdr3_nt: TGTGCCAGCAGTTATATACAGGGGGCTGATTCACCCCTCCACTTT
cdr3_aa: CASSYIQGADSPLHF
clone_size: NA
d_call: TRBD1
v_call: TRBV27
cdr3_length: 15
j_call: TRBJ1-6

cdr3_nt: TGTGCCAGCAGCTTAGGGGACTCTCGTGGCTACACCTTC
cdr3_aa: CASSLGDSRGYTF
clone_size: few
d_call: NA
v_call: TRBV7-3
cdr3_length: 13
j_call: TRBJ1-2

cdr3_nt: TGTGCCAGCAGCCCCGAAGGCTGGGGGACATACAATGAGCAGTTCTTC
cdr3_aa: CASSPEGWGTYNEQFF
clone_size: NA
d_call: NA
v_call: TRBV5-8
cdr3_length: 16
j_call: TRBJ2-1

cdr3_nt: TGTGCCAGCAGTTTATACCGTTCTAGGGCTTTCTTT
cdr3_aa: CASSLYRSRAFF
clone_size: NA
d_call: NA
v_call: TRBV28
cdr3_length: 12
j_call: TRBJ1-1

cdr3_nt: TGTGCCAGCTCACCATCGGGGGGCCAAGAGACCCAGTACTTC
cdr3_aa: CASSPSGGQETQYF
clone_size: NA
d_call: TRBD2
v_call: TRBV18
cdr3_length: 14
j_call: TRBJ2-5

cdr3_nt: TGTGCCAGCGGAGGGGGGACAGGTGAAAAACTGTTTTTT
cdr3_aa: CASGGGTGEKLFF
clone_size: NA
d_call: TRBD1
v_call: TRBV2
cdr3_length: 13
j_call: TRBJ1-4

cdr3_nt: TGTGCCTGGAGTGTACAAGCAGGTACGCAGTATTTT
cdr3_aa: CAWSVQAGTQYF
clone_size: NA
d_call: NA
v_call: TRBV30
cdr3_length: 12
j_call: TRBJ2-3

cdr3_nt: TGTGCCACCAGCAGAGATAAGTGGGACAGGGGGGCTGAAAAACTGTTTTTT
cdr3_aa: CATSRDKWDRGAEKLFF
clone_size: NA
d_call: TRBD1
v_call: TRBV15
cdr3_length: 17
j_call: TRBJ1-4

cdr3_nt: TGTGCCAGCAGCTTCCATGTCGGGGGGAGCGCTGAAGCTTTCTTT
cdr3_aa: CASSFHVGGSAEAFF
clone_size: NA
d_call: NA
v_call: TRBV5-8
cdr3_length: 15
j_call: TRBJ1-1

cdr3_nt: TGTGCCAGCAGATCCTCCCAACGGGGAGCCCACAATGAGCAGTTCTTC
cdr3_aa: CASRSSQRGAHNEQFF
clone_size: NA
d_call: NA
v_call: TRBV13
cdr3_length: 16
j_call: TRBJ2-1

cdr3_nt: TGTGCCAGCAGCCGAAGGGGTAACTATGGCTACACCTTC
cdr3_aa: CASSRRGNYGYTF
clone_size: NA
d_call: NA
v_call: TRBV7-9
cdr3_length: 13
j_call: TRBJ1-2

cdr3_nt: TGTGCCAGCAGGGACAGCAGGGGGCAGGCTGGAAACACCATATATTTT
cdr3_aa: CASRDSRGQAGNTIYF
clone_size: NA
d_call: TRBD1
v_call: TRBV6-6
cdr3_length: 16
j_call: TRBJ1-3

cdr3_nt: TGCGCCAGCAGCCCACCCGGAACAGGCTCGAACTACAATGAGCAGTTCTTC
cdr3_aa: CASSPPGTGSNYNEQFF
clone_size: NA
d_call: NA
v_call: TRBV4-3
cdr3_length: 17
j_call: TRBJ2-1

cdr3_nt: TGTGCCAGCAGTGAATTGTCAGCTGAAGCTTTCTTT
cdr3_aa: CASSELSAEAFF
clone_size: few
d_call: NA
v_call: TRBV6-1
cdr3_length: 12
j_call: TRBJ1-1

cdr3_nt: TGTGCCAGCAGTTTAGGACAGCGCCTTTATTCACCCCTCCACTTT
cdr3_aa: CASSLGQRLYSPLHF
clone_size: NA
d_call: NA
v_call: TRBV27
cdr3_length: 15
j_call: TRBJ1-6

cdr3_nt: TGCGCCAGCAGCCAAGATATGGCAGGGTCCTACGAGCAGTACTTC
cdr3_aa: CASSQDMAGSYEQYF
clone_size: NA
d_call: NA
v_call: TRBV4-3
cdr3_length: 15
j_call: TRBJ2-7

cdr3_nt: TGTGCCAGCAGCGGGGGGGACAGGGTGGATGGCTACACCTTC
cdr3_aa: CASSGGDRVDGYTF
clone_size: NA
d_call: TRBD1
v_call: TRBV5-4
cdr3_length: 14
j_call: TRBJ1-2

cdr3_nt: TGTGCCAGCACCCGGGACACTATAGCTGGGCCCCAGCATTTT
cdr3_aa: CASTRDTIAGPQHF
clone_size: NA
d_call: NA
v_call: TRBV2
cdr3_length: 14
j_call: TRBJ1-5

cdr3_nt: TGCAGCGTTGGGACAGGGGGTGTCGCCGGGGAGCTGTTTTTT
cdr3_aa: CSVGTGGVAGELFF
clone_size: NA
d_call: TRBD1
v_call: TRBV29-1
cdr3_length: 14
j_call: TRBJ2-2

cdr3_nt: TGCGCCAGCAGCCAAGAGTCTCTCGGAGGAGATTCACCCCTCCACTTT
cdr3_aa: CASSQESLGGDSPLHF
clone_size: NA
d_call: NA
v_call: TRBV4-3
cdr3_length: 16
j_call: TRBJ1-6

cdr3_nt: TGTGCCAGCAGTTTTGGGGGGTCCTGCACCTTC
cdr3_aa: CASSFGGSCTF
clone_size: NA
d_call: NA
v_call: TRBV27
cdr3_length: 11
j_call: TRBJ1-2

cdr3_nt: TGTGCCAGCAGCGTAGCCGGACAGCACTCAGATACGCAGTATTTT
cdr3_aa: CASSVAGQHSDTQYF
clone_size: NA
d_call: NA
v_call: TRBV9
cdr3_length: 15
j_call: TRBJ2-3

cdr3_nt: TGTGCCAGCAGTTTAGGGAGATCACCCCTCCACTTT
cdr3_aa: CASSLGRSPLHF
clone_size: NA
d_call: NA
v_call: TRBV28
cdr3_length: 12
j_call: TRBJ1-6

cdr3_nt: TGCGCCAGCAGCCAAGATACCGTCGTCCTATCTGGGGCCAACGTCCTGACTTTC
cdr3_aa: CASSQDTVVLSGANVLTF
clone_size: few
d_call: NA
v_call: TRBV4-3
cdr3_length: 18
j_call: TRBJ2-6

cdr3_nt: TGTGCCAGCGAGTTCGAGCGGGGTGGGGGGGGTTGGAATGAGCAGTTCTTC
cdr3_aa: CASEFERGGGGWNEQFF
clone_size: NA
d_call: TRBD2
v_call: TRBV6-8
cdr3_length: 17
j_call: TRBJ2-1

cdr3_nt: TGCGCCAGCAGCTTCCAGGGAAATGAGCAGTTCTTC
cdr3_aa: CASSFQGNEQFF
clone_size: NA
d_call: NA
v_call: TRBV5-1
cdr3_length: 12
j_call: TRBJ2-1

cdr3_nt: TGTGCCAGCAGCTCACTAGCGGGGGGTAGCACAGATACGCAGTATTTT
cdr3_aa: CASSSLAGGSTDTQYF
clone_size: NA
d_call: TRBD2
v_call: TRBV7-6
cdr3_length: 16
j_call: TRBJ2-3

cdr3_nt: TGTGCCAGCAGTTACTCAGGGACAGGGGCGCAGGATACGCAGTATTTT
cdr3_aa: CASSYSGTGAQDTQYF
clone_size: NA
d_call: TRBD1
v_call: TRBV6-5
cdr3_length: 16
j_call: TRBJ2-3

cdr3_nt: TGTGCCAGCAGTACCGTGGGCCAGGGGGCGAATGGCTACACCTTC
cdr3_aa: CASSTVGQGANGYTF
clone_size: NA
d_call: TRBD1
v_call: TRBV28
cdr3_length: 15
j_call: TRBJ1-2

cdr3_nt: TGTGCCACCAGCGTGGACAGGGGGGGTAATCAGCCCCAGCATTTT
cdr3_aa: CATSVDRGGNQPQHF
clone_size: NA
d_call: TRBD1
v_call: TRBV15
cdr3_length: 15
j_call: TRBJ1-5

cdr3_nt: TGTGCCAGTAGTACCCGGACAGTTGGGGCTTTCTTT
cdr3_aa: CASSTRTVGAFF
clone_size: NA
d_call: NA
v_call: TRBV19
cdr3_length: 12
j_call: TRBJ1-1

cdr3_nt: TGTGCCAGCAGTTCTGGGACACAGAATGAAAAACTGTTTTTT
cdr3_aa: CASSSGTQNEKLFF
clone_size: NA
d_call: NA
v_call: TRBV11-2
cdr3_length: 14
j_call: TRBJ1-4

cdr3_nt: TGCGCCAGCAGCTGGGGGCAGCCCGAGGGCTCCTATAATTCACCCCTCCACTTT
cdr3_aa: CASSWGQPEGSYNSPLHF
clone_size: NA
d_call: NA
v_call: TRBV5-1
cdr3_length: 18
j_call: TRBJ1-6

cdr3_nt: TGTGCCAGCAGCATCGCCGGGACTAGCGTACACGAGCAGTACTTC
cdr3_aa: CASSIAGTSVHEQYF
clone_size: once
d_call: TRBD2
v_call: TRBV7-3
cdr3_length: 15
j_call: TRBJ2-7

cdr3_nt: TGTGCCAGCAGCCCTTTAGCAATCGCCACACCTGATACGCAGTATTTT
cdr3_aa: CASSPLAIATPDTQYF
clone_size: NA
d_call: NA
v_call: TRBV11-2
cdr3_length: 16
j_call: TRBJ2-3

cdr3_nt: TGTGCCAGCAGCTTGGATCTGGGAGAAGCCCATACTGAAGCTTTCTTT
cdr3_aa: CASSLDLGEAHTEAFF
clone_size: NA
d_call: NA
v_call: TRBV5-4
cdr3_length: 16
j_call: TRBJ1-1

cdr3_nt: TGTGCCAGCAGCTTGGCAATTTACGGACAGGGGATCCTACAAGAGACCCAGTACTTC
cdr3_aa: CASSLAIYGQGILQETQYF
clone_size: NA
d_call: TRBD1
v_call: TRBV5-6
cdr3_length: 19
j_call: TRBJ2-5

cdr3_nt: TGTGCTAGTGGTTTGACACTCCGGGACAGGGCCTATAATTCACCCCTCCACTTT
cdr3_aa: CASGLTLRDRAYNSPLHF
clone_size: NA
d_call: TRBD1
v_call: TRBV12-5
cdr3_length: 18
j_call: TRBJ1-6

cdr3_nt: TGTGCCAGCAGCTTAGAGAGGGACAGTAGGACTGAAGCTTTCTTT
cdr3_aa: CASSLERDSRTEAFF
clone_size: NA
d_call: TRBD1
v_call: TRBV7-2
cdr3_length: 15
j_call: TRBJ1-1

cdr3_nt: TGTGCCAGCAGTGAAGGGACTTTGTACCAAGAGACCCAGTACTTC
cdr3_aa: CASSEGTLYQETQYF
clone_size: NA
d_call: NA
v_call: TRBV6-1
cdr3_length: 15
j_call: TRBJ2-5

cdr3_nt: TGTGCCAGCAGCCAAGATAGGGGACAGGGGGCTGGTGACATTCAGTACTTC
cdr3_aa: CASSQDRGQGAGDIQYF
clone_size: NA
d_call: TRBD1
v_call: TRBV4-2
cdr3_length: 17
j_call: TRBJ2-4

cdr3_nt: TGTGCCAGCAGCAGGGGGGGGGTGTACTATGGCTACACCTTC
cdr3_aa: CASSRGGVYYGYTF
clone_size: NA
d_call: NA
v_call: TRBV9
cdr3_length: 14
j_call: TRBJ1-2

cdr3_nt: TGTGCCAGCTCACCCAGTGAGGGTTCCGAGCAGTACTTC
cdr3_aa: CASSPSEGSEQYF
clone_size: NA
d_call: NA
v_call: TRBV18
cdr3_length: 13
j_call: TRBJ2-7

cdr3_nt: TGTGCCAGCAGTTTATTGCCCGACAGGCCGCAAGAGACCCAGTACTTC
cdr3_aa: CASSLLPDRPQETQYF
clone_size: NA
d_call: NA
v_call: TRBV28
cdr3_length: 16
j_call: TRBJ2-5

cdr3_nt: TGCGCCAGCAGCCTATACCTCGGGGGGCAACCCCAGCATTTT
cdr3_aa: CASSLYLGGQPQHF
clone_size: NA
d_call: NA
v_call: TRBV4-1
cdr3_length: 14
j_call: TRBJ1-5

cdr3_nt: TGTGCCAGCTCACCCTCGCCGGGAGTCTCTGGAAACACCATATATTTT
cdr3_aa: CASSPSPGVSGNTIYF
clone_size: NA
d_call: NA
v_call: TRBV18
cdr3_length: 16
j_call: TRBJ1-3

cdr3_nt: TGTGCCAGCAGTTTGATCAGGGTGAATCAGCCCCAGCATTTT
cdr3_aa: CASSLIRVNQPQHF
clone_size: NA
d_call: NA
v_call: TRBV28
cdr3_length: 14
j_call: TRBJ1-5

cdr3_nt: TGTGCCAGCAGTCCTGGTACAGCCATCCCCCTCTACGAGCAGTACTTC
cdr3_aa: CASSPGTAIPLYEQYF
clone_size: NA
d_call: NA
v_call: TRBV4-2
cdr3_length: 16
j_call: TRBJ2-7

cdr3_nt: TGTGCCAGCACCCCCGGGGTTCATCAGCCCCAGCATTTT
cdr3_aa: CASTPGVHQPQHF
clone_size: NA
d_call: NA
v_call: TRBV28
cdr3_length: 13
j_call: TRBJ1-5

cdr3_nt: TGTGCCAGCAGCGTAGAATGGGGGGGTAATGAGCAGTTCTTC
cdr3_aa: CASSVEWGGNEQFF
clone_size: NA
d_call: TRBD2
v_call: TRBV9
cdr3_length: 14
j_call: TRBJ2-1

cdr3_nt: TGTGCCAGCAGTCCCAACGGGGGGGAGACCCAGTACTTC
cdr3_aa: CASSPNGGETQYF
clone_size: NA
d_call: TRBD2
v_call: TRBV6-1
cdr3_length: 13
j_call: TRBJ2-5

cdr3_nt: TGTGCCAGCACCAAAGCCGGGACTAGCGGGGGGTCTGGGCAGTTCTTC
cdr3_aa: CASTKAGTSGGSGQFF
clone_size: few
d_call: TRBD2
v_call: TRBV7-9
cdr3_length: 16
j_call: TRBJ2-1

cdr3_nt: TGTGCCAGCAGCACGACCAGCGGGGGAGAGACCCAGTACTTC
cdr3_aa: CASSTTSGGETQYF
clone_size: NA
d_call: TRBD2
v_call: TRBV9
cdr3_length: 14
j_call: TRBJ2-5